This T cell receptor beta chain was identified in a study of shared clonotypes between healthy human individuals. Clones were read by immunoSEQ multiplex PCR, and TCRdb kept only the in-frame ones, dropping some. There are more than 550,000 clones in the sample; approximately 77% occur only once, and approximately 1.7% lies in the top ten. Germline trimming cut 6 bases from V and 11 bases from J; bases unmatched to any gene: 20. The CDR3 runs 17 residues. Germline V gives CDR1 MGHRA, CDR2 YSYEKL. Sequencing was performed on memory CD4+ T cells sorted from blood. Noted subset: CD45RA-negative fraction. This TCR came from a woman aged 30 to 39 in good health. V gene TRBV4-1 combines with J gene TRBJ1-1, with 11 bases fitting TRBD1. CDR3 protein: CASRRSGQGVQLRAAFF. The CDR3 bases are TGCGCCAGCAGACGGTCGGGACAGGGGGTTCAACTGAGGGCTGCTTTCTTT.